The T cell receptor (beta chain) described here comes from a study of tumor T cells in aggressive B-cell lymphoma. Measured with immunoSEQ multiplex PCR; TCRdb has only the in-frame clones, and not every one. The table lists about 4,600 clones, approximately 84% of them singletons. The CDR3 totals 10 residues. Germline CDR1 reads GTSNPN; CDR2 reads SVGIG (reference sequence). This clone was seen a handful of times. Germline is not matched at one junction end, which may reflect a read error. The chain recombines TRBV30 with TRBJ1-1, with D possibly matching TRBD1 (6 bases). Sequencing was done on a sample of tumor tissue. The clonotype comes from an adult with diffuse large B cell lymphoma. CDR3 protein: CAWSGRTALF. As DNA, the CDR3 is TGTGCCTGGAGTGGACGGACAGCCCTTTTT.